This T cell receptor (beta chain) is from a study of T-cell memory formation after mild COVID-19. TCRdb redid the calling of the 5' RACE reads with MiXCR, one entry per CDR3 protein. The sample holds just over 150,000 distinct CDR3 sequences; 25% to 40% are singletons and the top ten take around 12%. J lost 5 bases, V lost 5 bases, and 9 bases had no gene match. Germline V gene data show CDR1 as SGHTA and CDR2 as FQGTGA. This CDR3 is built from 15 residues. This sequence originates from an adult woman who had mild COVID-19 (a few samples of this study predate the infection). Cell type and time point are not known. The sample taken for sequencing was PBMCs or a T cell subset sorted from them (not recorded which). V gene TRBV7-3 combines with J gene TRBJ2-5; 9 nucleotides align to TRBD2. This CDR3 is CASSRVSGRRETQYF. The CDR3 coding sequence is TGTGCCAGCAGCCGGGTTAGCGGGAGACGGGAGACCCAGTACTTC.